These 5 T cell receptor beta chains were sequenced from one sample in a study of blood T cell repertoires in COVID-19. Some clones are missing from TCRdb's copy, which holds only in-frame ones; the method was immunoSEQ multiplex PCR. Here the sample spans under 200,000 clones, just under 85% being singletons. The sequenced material came from peripheral blood. The receptors derive from a man between 60 and 70 years old with COVID-19, enrolled during active disease.

The V call is TRBV2, the J call TRBJ2-3, with TRBD2 as a possible D gene (5 bases). Trimming left V 3 bases short and J 2 bases short, with 18 bases between. The CDR3 runs to 17 residues. Germline V gene sequence: CDR1 SNHLY, CDR2 FYNNEI. The CDR3 is CASSDGRSGNPTDTQYF. The CDR3 region has the DNA TGTGCCAGCAGTGACGGCCGATCGGGGAATCCCACAGATACGCAGTATTTT.

This clone showed up just a few times. The J gene is TRBJ2-3, the V gene TRBV4-2; 7 nucleotides line up with TRBD1. The germline CDR1 and CDR2 sequences are LGHNA and YNFKEQ. Trimming at V came to 3 bases and at J to 1 base, leaving 4 bases not matched to a gene. The CDR3 is 15 amino acids. This chain's CDR3 is CASSHQGERTDTQYF. The DNA for the CDR3 is TGTGCCAGCAGCCACCAGGGGGAGCGCACAGATACGCAGTATTTT.

The chain has TRBV4-3 and TRBJ2-3; D gene unclear. This CDR3 is built from 18 residues. Trimming stripped 1 base from V and 2 bases from J, with 19 bases between. The V gene's germline CDR1 is LGHNA and CDR2 YSLEER. CDR3 residues: CASSQVAGYEVFTDTQYF. The CDR3 DNA reads TGCGCCAGCAGCCAAGTCGCCGGGTATGAGGTTTTCACAGATACGCAGTATTTT.

The J gene is TRBJ1-2, the V gene TRBV6-5, with D possibly TRBD1 on 6 matching bases. The CDR3 is 13 amino acids. Germline V CDR1 and CDR2: MNHEY, SVGAGI. The ends were cut back, 7 bases at V and 5 bases at J, with 14 bases in the middle. The CDR3 DNA follows: TGTGCCAGCAAGATGTTCAGGGGATATGGCTACACCTTC. Its translation is CASKMFRGYGYTF.

V is TRBV2 and J is TRBJ1-5, with D tentatively TRBD1 (6 bases). V was shortened by 8 bases and J by 3 bases, with 14 bases between the two germline ends. This CDR3 spans 14 amino acids. Germline-derived CDR1 and CDR2 are SNHLY and FYNNEI. CDR3 DNA: TGTGCCAGCGGCGTGGGACACCCCAATCAGCCCCAGCATTTT. It translates to CASGVGHPNQPQHF.